A single sample gave rise to the 22 T cell receptor beta chains below, sequenced in a study of blood T cell repertoires in COVID-19. Profiling relied on immunoSEQ multiplex PCR, and the TCRdb table lists in-frame clones only, not all of them. The top ten hold about 6.6% of the sample, which has approximately 120,000 clones, approximately 87% seen once. The specimen was peripheral blood. The origin of the receptors is a woman aged 45-59 years with acute or convalescent COVID-19.

The rearrangement joins TRBV11-2 to TRBJ2-5, with a weak D call TRBD1 (5 bases). The germline gives CDR1 SGHAT, CDR2 FQNNGV. The CDR3 covers 14 residues. V dropped 0 bases and J dropped 5 bases, with 10 bases sitting between them. CDR3 bases: TGTGCCAGCAGCTTAGAGCAGGGTTCGGAGACCCAGTACTTC. Protein: CASSLEQGSETQYF.

The chain employs TRBV6-1 and TRBJ1-5; TRBD1 agrees at 9 bases. Germline V CDR1 and CDR2: MNHNS, SASEGT. V trimming: 5 bases; J trimming: 4 bases; junction bases outside the gene matches: 6. The length of the CDR3 is 15 residues. CDR3 in amino acids: CASSSPGTGNQPQHF. CDR3 nucleotides: TGTGCCAGCAGTTCTCCCGGGACAGGGAATCAGCCCCAGCATTTT.

The chain couples TRBV2 to TRBJ1-2, with D perhaps matching TRBD1 (5 bases). The germline V gene encodes CDR1 SNHLY and CDR2 FYNNEI. Trimming shortened V by 3 bases and J by 4 bases, and 18 bases separated the two germline ends. This CDR3 region has 16 residues. CDR3 DNA: TGTGCCAGCAGTGATCGGACGGGCGGGAGGGGCTATGGCTACACCTTC. This encodes CASSDRTGGRGYGYTF.

V is TRBV20-1 and J is TRBJ2-1; D unresolved. Germline loops: CDR1 DFQATT, CDR2 SNEGSKA (reference sequence). V lost 7 bases to trimming and J lost 10 bases, with 14 bases between them. CDR3 size: 11 residues. The CDR3 DNA reads as TGCAGTGTCCTCCGCGAGGTAGAGCAGTTCTTC. Its translation is CSVLREVEQFF.

The chain combines TRBV5-4 with TRBJ2-1; 9 positions agree with TRBD2. CDR3 length: 16 residues. Germline values: CDR1 SGHNT, CDR2 YYREEE (reference sequence). Trimming cost V 0 bases and J 5 bases; bases outside gene matches: 6. The CDR3 sequence: CASSLALLAGHNEQFF. DNA of the CDR3: TGTGCCAGCAGCTTGGCCCTACTAGCGGGCCACAATGAGCAGTTCTTC.

This clone has just a few counts. The chain couples TRBV6-5 to TRBJ1-6; possible D gene TRBD1, 6 bases. This CDR3 comprises 15 residues. The V and J ends lost 4 bases and 4 bases respectively, with 11 bases between them. CDR1 is MNHEY and CDR2 is SVGAGI in the germline V gene. In DNA form, the CDR3 reads TGTGCCAGCAGTTCAGGGGAACTTTATAATTCACCCCTCCACTTT. This codes for CASSSGELYNSPLHF.

The V gene is TRBV9, the J gene TRBJ2-7, with 9 bases matching TRBD2. Germline trimming cut 4 bases from V and 4 bases from J; bases unmatched to any gene: 12. Germline-derived CDR1 and CDR2 are SGDLS and YYNGEE. The CDR3 extends over 16 amino acids. This CDR3 reads CASSPGRIAGEYEQYF. For the CDR3, the DNA is TGTGCCAGCAGCCCGGGCCGGATAGCGGGGGAGTACGAGCAGTACTTC.

The chain recombines TRBV14 with TRBJ2-2; D is perhaps TRBD2 (5 bases). The germline V gene encodes CDR1 SGHDN and CDR2 FVKESK. This CDR3 is built from 17 residues. V was clipped by 0 bases and J by 4 bases, with 15 bases between them. This chain's CDR3 is CASSQDQARRVTGELFF. The DNA of the CDR3 is TGTGCCAGCAGCCAAGATCAGGCCCGGCGGGTCACCGGGGAGCTGTTTTTT.

The chain couples TRBV7-3 to TRBJ1-1; the D is unclear. CDR3 length equals 13 residues. Germline V lookup: CDR1 SGHTA, CDR2 FQGTGA. V was cut by 0 bases and J by 7 bases, with 9 bases left in between. CDR3 coding DNA: TGTGCCAGCAGCTTAACGGAGGCTCATGAAGCTTTCTTT. It yields the protein CASSLTEAHEAFF.

The chain carries TRBV6-6 and TRBJ2-2; 7 bases match TRBD2. The V gene end was trimmed by 8 bases and the J gene end by 2 bases; junction bases not matched to a gene: 5. Germline CDR1 is MNHNY and CDR2 is SVGAGI (reference sequence). There are 14 residues in the CDR3. The CDR3 spells CASLLATNTGELFF. The CDR3 bases are TGTGCCAGCTTACTAGCGACTAACACCGGGGAGCTGTTTTTT.

The table lists this clone with a count of one. The V call is TRBV7-9, the J call TRBJ1-2; D possibly corresponds to TRBD1 (6 bases). The CDR3 totals 13 residues. Germline V lookup: CDR1 SEHNR, CDR2 FQNEAQ (reference sequence). V was shortened by 5 bases and J by 4 bases, with 11 bases between the two germline ends. CDR3 in amino acids: CASSLTGFYGYTF. CDR3 in DNA: TGTGCCAGCAGCCTAACAGGGTTCTATGGCTACACCTTC.

The chain carries TRBV6-5 and TRBJ2-3; TRBD2 matches at 8 bases. After removal of 0 bases from V and 1 base from J, the junction contained 3 bases not matched to a gene. The CDR3 covers 16 residues. Germline loops: CDR1 MNHEY, CDR2 SVGAGI. For the CDR3, the DNA is TGTGCCAGCAGTTACTCGCCGCGGGGGGGCACAGATACGCAGTATTTT. Translated, it gives CASSYSPRGGTDTQYF.

The gene calls are TRBV5-1 and TRBJ2-1, with 10 bases matching TRBD1. The germline gives CDR1 SGHRS, CDR2 YFSETQ. This CDR3 is built from 19 residues. Trimming cost V 3 bases and J 0 bases; bases outside gene matches: 12. The CDR3 DNA reads TGCGCCAGCAGCTGGGGGGACAGGGGCCCCTCACCCTCCTACAATGAGCAGTTCTTC. This sequence encodes CASSWGDRGPSPSYNEQFF.

This clone showed up just once. This chain's CDR3 is CASSPPAGTNTGELFF. The CDR3 nucleotides are TGTGCCAGCTCACCACCGGCGGGAACGAACACCGGGGAGCTGTTTTTT. The rearrangement joins TRBV18 to TRBJ2-2; D might be TRBD2 (6 bases). Germline values: CDR1 KGHSH, CDR2 LQKENI. V was trimmed by 0 bases and J by 0 bases, leaving 8 bases between them. The CDR3 length is 16 residues.

The V call is TRBV28, the J call TRBJ1-1; D is ambiguous. CDR1 and CDR2 from the germline V gene are MDHEN and SYDVKM. The germline V and J ends were trimmed by 6 bases and 0 bases, with 11 bases remaining between them. CDR3 size: 14 residues. CDR3: CASSSNTVNTEAFF. The DNA for the CDR3 is TGTGCCAGCAGCTCCAACACCGTGAACACTGAAGCTTTCTTT. Looking up the rest from reference TRBV28 and TRBJ1-1 gives the full variable domain: DVKVTQSSRYLVKRTGEKVFLECVQDMDHENMFWYRQDPGLGLRLIYFSYDVKMKEKGDIPEGYSVSREKKERFSLILESASTNQTSMYLCASSSNTVNTEAFFGQGTRLTVV.

The chain has TRBV6-5 and TRBJ1-4; D not resolved. CDR3 length equals 15 residues. Germline V lookup: CDR1 MNHEY, CDR2 SVGAGI. V gave up 5 bases and J gave up 5 bases, with 15 bases separating them. CDR3 in amino acids: CASSRMRQRNEKLFF. The DNA of the CDR3 is TGTGCCAGCAGTCGAATGAGGCAGCGGAATGAAAAACTGTTTTTT.

V and J are TRBV3-1 (or the pseudogene TRBV3-2) and TRBJ2-7, with a tentative D call TRBD1 (5 bases). This CDR3 has 12 residues. Per germline, CDR1 LGHDT and CDR2 YNNKEL (reference sequence). V gave up 2 bases and J gave up 3 bases, with 5 bases separating them. CDR3 residues: CASSQQGYEQYF. CDR3 coding DNA: TGTGCCAGCAGCCAACAGGGCTACGAGCAGTACTTC.

The genes are TRBV2 and TRBJ2-7; tentatively, D is TRBD2 (5 bases). CDR3 length: 12 amino acids. From germline, CDR1 is SNHLY and CDR2 FYNNEI. The V gene lost 7 bases and the J gene lost 6 bases, with 13 bases spanning the gap. This CDR3 is CASNRGYGEQYF. The CDR3 nucleotides read TGTGCCAGCAACCGGGGATATGGCGAGCAGTACTTC.

CDR3 amino acids: CASSSGQRRDTQYF. DNA of the CDR3: TGTGCCAGCTCATCGGGACAACGACGGGATACGCAGTATTTT. V is TRBV18 and J is TRBJ2-3, with D maybe TRBD1 (6 bases). The CDR3 runs 14 residues. Germline V gene data show CDR1 as KGHSH and CDR2 as LQKENI. With 5 bases removed from V and 6 bases from J, the gap between germline ends came to 15 bases. Complete variable domain (other parts from reference TRBV18 and TRBJ2-3): NAGVMQNPRHLVRRRGQEARLRCSPMKGHSHVYWYRQLPEEGLKFMVYLQKENIIDESGMPKERFSAEFPKEGPSILRIQQVVRGDSAAYFCASSSGQRRDTQYFGPGTRLTVL.

Regarding this clone: Other DNA sequences in the same sample also yield this CDR3. V usage is TRBV5-1 and J usage is TRBJ1-5; D is perhaps TRBD1 (5 bases). V lost 5 bases and J 7 bases, leaving 13 bases between the germline ends. There are 13 residues in the CDR3. The V gene's germline CDR1 is SGHRS and CDR2 YFSETQ. The CDR3 is CASSFGGGQPQHF. DNA for the CDR3: TGCGCCAGCAGTTTTGGGGGGGGGCAGCCCCAGCATTTT.

The rearrangement joins TRBV5-1 to TRBJ1-3; D is unclear. Per the germline V gene, CDR1 is SGHRS and CDR2 is YFSETQ. The V end lost 3 bases, the J end lost 6 bases, and 10 bases lay between the germline ends. The CDR3 runs 13 residues. The DNA for the CDR3 is TGCGCCAGCAGCTCCGGCGGGGAAAACACCATATATTTT. Translation gives CASSSGGENTIYF.

The chain couples TRBV18 to TRBJ1-1, with D unresolved. The germline V gene has CDR1 KGHSH and CDR2 LQKENI. Deletions cut 5 bases from V and 1 base from J, with 11 bases between. The CDR3 covers 14 residues. CDR3 DNA sequence: TGTGCCAGCTCATCTACTACAACGAACACTGAAGCTTTCTTT. Translated: CASSSTTTNTEAFF.